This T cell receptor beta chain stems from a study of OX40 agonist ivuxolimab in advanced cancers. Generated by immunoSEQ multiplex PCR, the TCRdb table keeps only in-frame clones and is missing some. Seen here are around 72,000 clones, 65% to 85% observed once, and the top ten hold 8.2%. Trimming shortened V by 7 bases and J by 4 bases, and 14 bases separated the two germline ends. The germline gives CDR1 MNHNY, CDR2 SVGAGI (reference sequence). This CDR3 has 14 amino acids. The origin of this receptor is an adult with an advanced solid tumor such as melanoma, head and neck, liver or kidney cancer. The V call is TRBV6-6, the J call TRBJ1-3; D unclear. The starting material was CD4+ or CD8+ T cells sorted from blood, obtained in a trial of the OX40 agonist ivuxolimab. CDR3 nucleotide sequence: TGTGCCAGCACCGGAAGGCAGTCCGGAAACACCATATATTTT. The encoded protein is CASTGRQSGNTIYF.